A selection of T cell receptor beta chains follows, all from one sample in a study of T-cell memory formation after mild COVID-19. TCRdb processed the 5' RACE reads anew with MiXCR; each CDR3 protein has one entry. The table has some 320,000 distinct CDR3 sequences, about 16% seen once. The sample comprised PBMCs or a T cell subset sorted from them (not recorded which). These receptors were taken from a man aged 18 to 30 who had mild COVID-19 (a few samples of this study predate the infection). Cell type and time point are not known. Both conserved end residues are part of each CDR3. The order of the fields is V gene, J gene, clone size, D gene, CDR3 protein, CDR3 DNA. D genes are given only for firm matches. Expanded clones are given a class, and other clones once, few, many or no size at all.

TRBV20-1	TRBJ1-2	NA	NA	CSAGRREIEGYTF	TGCAGTGCGGGGAGGCGGGAGATCGAGGGCTACACCTTC
TRBV7-9	TRBJ2-3	NA	NA	CASSFALRTDTQYF	TGTGCCAGCAGCTTCGCTCTCCGCACAGATACGCAGTATTTT
TRBV7-9	TRBJ2-2	NA	TRBD1	CASSRSTGGSGELFF	TGTGCCAGCAGTCGGAGCACAGGGGGCTCCGGGGAGCTGTTTTTT
TRBV20-1	TRBJ1-1	NA	NA	CSAPTGANTEAFF	TGCAGTGCCCCGACCGGGGCGAACACTGAAGCTTTCTTT
TRBV7-9	TRBJ2-7	many	NA	CASALGPYEQYF	TGTGCCAGCGCGTTGGGACCCTACGAGCAGTACTTC
TRBV15	TRBJ2-1	NA	TRBD2	CATSRDVAGGPGSNEQFF	TGTGCCACCAGCAGAGACGTAGCGGGGGGACCCGGGAGTAATGAGCAGTTCTTC
TRBV7-9	TRBJ1-3	few	NA	CASSPRGNSGNTIYF	TGTGCCAGCAGCCCAAGGGGTAACTCTGGAAACACCATATATTTT
TRBV12-3/TRBV12-4	TRBJ1-6	few	TRBD1	CASSPDRVWDSPLHF	TGTGCCAGCAGTCCTGACAGGGTCTGGGATTCACCCCTCCACTTT
TRBV11-2	TRBJ2-7	NA	TRBD1	CASSPGGTGNYEQYF	TGTGCCAGCAGCCCAGGGGGGACAGGGAACTACGAGCAGTACTTC
TRBV7-2	TRBJ2-1	few	NA	CASSPFKGSYNEQFF	TGTGCCAGCAGCCCCTTCAAAGGCTCCTACAATGAGCAGTTCTTC